The 6 T cell receptor beta chains reported below all come from one sample, sequenced in a study of cytomegalovirus exposure and HLA in healthy donors. The PCR employed 60 Vbeta primers together with 13 Jbeta primers. Libraries were prepared by immunoSEQ multiplex PCR; TCRdb keeps only in-frame clonotypes and omits some of them. Of around 150,000 clones listed, approximately 10% were seen once; the top ten hold roughly 7.2%. The specimen sequenced was PBMCs. These receptors came from a middle-aged woman in good health and CMV-seropositive.

This clone turned up a few times. This chain's CDR3 is CASSEGQGDTQYF. CDR3 DNA: TGTGCCAGCAGTGAAGGACAGGGGGATACGCAGTATTTT. This sequence joins TRBV2 and TRBJ2-3, with 8 bases aligning to TRBD1. The trim removed 1 base at V and 6 bases at J, leaving 0 bases unmatched. Germline loops: CDR1 SNHLY, CDR2 FYNNEI. The CDR3 spans 13 residues. The whole variable domain, filled in from reference TRBV2 and TRBJ2-3, reads EPEVTQTPSHQVTQMGQEVILRCVPISNHLYFYWYRQILGQKVEFLVSFYNNEISEKSEIFDDQFSVERPDGSNFTLKIRSTKLEDSAMYFCASSEGQGDTQYFGPGTRLTVL.

This sequence joins TRBV18 and TRBJ2-1; D is ambiguous. Trimming took off 3 bases at V and 8 bases at J, with 14 bases between the two ends. The CDR3 has 14 residues. Germline V gives CDR1 KGHSH, CDR2 LQKENI. The CDR3 bases are TGTGCCAGCTCACCGCGGTCACTAATCGATGAGCAGTTCTTC. This sequence encodes CASSPRSLIDEQFF.

The V call is TRBV7-2, the J call TRBJ2-7; TRBD1 is a possible D gene (6 bases). Germline loops: CDR1 SGHTA, CDR2 FQGNSA. The CDR3 consists of 15 residues. V lost 0 bases, J lost 0 bases, and 9 bases lay in between. CDR3 DNA: TGTGCCAGCAGCTTAGCGCCAGGGGCCTCCTACGAGCAGTACTTC. Amino acid sequence: CASSLAPGASYEQYF.

V and J are TRBV7-2 and TRBJ1-6; 8 bases agree with TRBD1. CDR1 is SGHTA and CDR2 is FQGNSA in the germline V gene. Germline trimming cut 0 bases from V and 9 bases from J; bases unmatched to any gene: 7. The CDR3 extends over 16 amino acids. The CDR3 spells CASSLALQGGGSPLHF. DNA of the CDR3: TGTGCCAGCAGCTTAGCGTTACAGGGGGGAGGTTCACCCCTCCACTTT.

This clone appeared a few times. The CDR3 region has the DNA TGTGCCAGCAGTTCCGCGGGGGGAGGATGGAATGAGCAGTTCTTC. The encoded protein is CASSSAGGGWNEQFF. The chain is built from TRBV6-5 and TRBJ2-1, with 8 bases lining up with TRBD2. After removal of 4 bases from V and 7 bases from J, the junction contained 9 bases not matched to a gene. The CDR3 runs to 15 residues. Germline V CDR1 and CDR2: MNHEY, SVGAGI.

The chain recombines TRBV7-2 with TRBJ2-7; TRBD2 might be the D (6 bases). The V and J ends lost 2 bases and 4 bases respectively, with 15 bases between them. This CDR3 has 15 residues. CDR1 and CDR2 from the germline V gene are SGHTA and FQGNSA. The CDR3 region is CASSLNRGTGYEQYF. In DNA, the CDR3 is TGTGCCAGCAGCTTAAATCGGGGGACTGGATACGAGCAGTACTTC. Looking up the rest from reference TRBV7-2 and TRBJ2-7 gives the full variable domain: GAGVSQSPSNKVTEKGKDVELRCDPISGHTALYWYRQSLGQGLEFLIYFQGNSAPDKSGLPSDRFSAERTGGSVSTLTIQRTQQEDSAVYLCASSLNRGTGYEQYFGPGTRLTVT.